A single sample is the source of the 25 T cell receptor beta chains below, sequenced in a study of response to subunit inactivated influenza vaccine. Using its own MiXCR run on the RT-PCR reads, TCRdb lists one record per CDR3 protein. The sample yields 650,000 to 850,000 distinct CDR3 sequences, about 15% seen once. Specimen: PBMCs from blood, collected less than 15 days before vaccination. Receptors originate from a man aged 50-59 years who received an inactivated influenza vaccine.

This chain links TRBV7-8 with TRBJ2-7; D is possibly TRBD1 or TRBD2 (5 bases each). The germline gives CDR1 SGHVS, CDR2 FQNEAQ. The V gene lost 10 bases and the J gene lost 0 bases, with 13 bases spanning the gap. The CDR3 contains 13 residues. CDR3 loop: CAMGPRYSYEQYF. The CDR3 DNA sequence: TGTGCCATGGGACCCAGGTACTCCTACGAGCAGTACTTC. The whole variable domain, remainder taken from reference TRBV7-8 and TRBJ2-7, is GAGVSQSPRYKVAKRGQDVALRCDPISGHVSLFWYQQALGQGPEFLTYFQNEAQLDKSGLPSDRFFAERPEGSVSTLKIQRTQQEDSAVYLCAMGPRYSYEQYFGPGTRLTVT.

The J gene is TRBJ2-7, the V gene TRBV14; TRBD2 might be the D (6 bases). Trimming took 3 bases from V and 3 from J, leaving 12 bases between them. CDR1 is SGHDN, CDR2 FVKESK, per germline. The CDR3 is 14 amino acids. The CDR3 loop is CASSHRPTSYEQYF. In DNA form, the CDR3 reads TGTGCCAGCAGCCACAGGCCGACTAGCTACGAGCAGTACTTC.

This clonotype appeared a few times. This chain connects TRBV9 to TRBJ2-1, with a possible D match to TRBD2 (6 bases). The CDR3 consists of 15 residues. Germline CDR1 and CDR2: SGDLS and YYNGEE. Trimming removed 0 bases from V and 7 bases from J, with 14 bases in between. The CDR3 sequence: CASSVDGGMWNEQFF. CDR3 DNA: TGTGCCAGCAGCGTAGATGGCGGGATGTGGAATGAGCAGTTCTTC. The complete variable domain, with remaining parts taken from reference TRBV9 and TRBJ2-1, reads DSGVTQTPKHLITATGQRVTLRCSPRSGDLSVYWYQQSLDQGLQFLIQYYNGEERAKGNILERFSAQQFPDLHSELNLSSLELGDSALYFCASSVDGGMWNEQFFGPGTRLTVL.

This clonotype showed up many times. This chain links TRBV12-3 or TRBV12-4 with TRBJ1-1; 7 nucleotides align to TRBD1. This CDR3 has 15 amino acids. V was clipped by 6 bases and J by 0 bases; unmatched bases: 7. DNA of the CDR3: TGTGCCAGCAGACCGACAGGGTTCATGAACACTGAAGCTTTCTTT. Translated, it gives CASRPTGFMNTEAFF.

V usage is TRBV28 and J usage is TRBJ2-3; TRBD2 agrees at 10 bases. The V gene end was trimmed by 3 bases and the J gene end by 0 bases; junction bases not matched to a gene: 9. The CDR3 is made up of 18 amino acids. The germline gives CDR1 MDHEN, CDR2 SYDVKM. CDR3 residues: CASSFGLAGGYSTDTQYF. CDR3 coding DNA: TGTGCCAGCAGTTTTGGGTTAGCGGGGGGATATAGCACAGATACGCAGTATTTT.

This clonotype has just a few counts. The CDR3 reads CASSFDRGHEKLFF. In nucleotides, the CDR3 is TGTGCCAGCAGTTTTGACAGGGGGCATGAAAAACTGTTTTTT. This rearrangement joins TRBV27 to TRBJ1-4; 10 bases agree with TRBD1. The CDR3 extends over 14 amino acids. The germline gives CDR1 MNHEY, CDR2 SMNVEV (reference sequence). V lost 3 bases to trimming and J lost 6 bases; unmatched junction nucleotides: 1.

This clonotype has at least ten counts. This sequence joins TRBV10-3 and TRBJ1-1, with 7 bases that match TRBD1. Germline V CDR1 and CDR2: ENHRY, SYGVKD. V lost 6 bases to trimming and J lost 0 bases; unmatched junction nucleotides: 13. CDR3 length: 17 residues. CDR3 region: CAIRTSLPGQLNTEAFF. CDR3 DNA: TGTGCCATCAGAACCAGCCTCCCGGGACAGCTGAACACTGAAGCTTTCTTT.

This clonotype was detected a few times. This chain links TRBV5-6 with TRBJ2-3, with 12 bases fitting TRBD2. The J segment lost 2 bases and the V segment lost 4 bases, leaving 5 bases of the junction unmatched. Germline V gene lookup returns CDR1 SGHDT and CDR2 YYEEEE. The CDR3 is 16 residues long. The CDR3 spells CASSDGTSGFTDTQYF. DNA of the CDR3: TGTGCCAGCAGCGACGGGACTAGCGGGTTCACAGATACGCAGTATTTT.

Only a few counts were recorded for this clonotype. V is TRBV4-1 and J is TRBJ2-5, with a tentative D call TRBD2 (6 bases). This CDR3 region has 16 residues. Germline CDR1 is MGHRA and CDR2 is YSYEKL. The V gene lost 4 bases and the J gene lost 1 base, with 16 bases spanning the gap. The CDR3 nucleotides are TGCGCCAGCAGCCGGAGTCGGGACTCTCTCCAAGAGACCCAGTACTTC. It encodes CASSRSRDSLQETQYF.

The CDR3 here is CASSSDRRNEKLFF. The CDR3 DNA sequence: TGTGCCAGCAGTTCCGACAGGAGAAATGAAAAACTGTTTTTT. V usage is TRBV27 and J usage is TRBJ1-4; possible D gene TRBD1, 6 bases. This CDR3 has 14 residues. The germline V gene has CDR1 MNHEY and CDR2 SMNVEV (reference sequence). Trimming cost V 4 bases and J 5 bases, with 11 bases left between them.

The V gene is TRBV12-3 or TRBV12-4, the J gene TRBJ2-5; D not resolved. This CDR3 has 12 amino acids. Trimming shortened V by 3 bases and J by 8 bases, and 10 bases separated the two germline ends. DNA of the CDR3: TGTGCCAGCAGTTTTAGTAGCCCAACCCAGTACTTC. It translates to CASSFSSPTQYF.

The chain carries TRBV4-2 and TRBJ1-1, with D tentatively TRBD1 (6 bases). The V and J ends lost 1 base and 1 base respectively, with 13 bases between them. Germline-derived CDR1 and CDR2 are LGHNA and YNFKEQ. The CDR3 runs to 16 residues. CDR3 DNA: TGTGCCAGCAGCCAAGGGATACAGGGCCAGAACACTGAAGCTTTCTTT. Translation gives CASSQGIQGQNTEAFF.

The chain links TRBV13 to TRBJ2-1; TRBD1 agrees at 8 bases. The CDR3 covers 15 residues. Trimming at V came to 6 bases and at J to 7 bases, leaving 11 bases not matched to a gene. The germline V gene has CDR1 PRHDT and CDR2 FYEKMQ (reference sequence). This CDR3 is CASSIKTGESNEQFF. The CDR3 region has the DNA TGTGCCAGCAGTATAAAGACAGGGGAATCAAATGAGCAGTTCTTC.

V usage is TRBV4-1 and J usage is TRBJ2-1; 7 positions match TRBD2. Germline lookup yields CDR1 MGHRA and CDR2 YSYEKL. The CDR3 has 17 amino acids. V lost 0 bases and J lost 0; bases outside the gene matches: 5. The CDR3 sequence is CASSQDALASSYNEQFF. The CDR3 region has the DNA TGCGCCAGCAGCCAAGATGCACTAGCGAGCTCCTACAATGAGCAGTTCTTC.

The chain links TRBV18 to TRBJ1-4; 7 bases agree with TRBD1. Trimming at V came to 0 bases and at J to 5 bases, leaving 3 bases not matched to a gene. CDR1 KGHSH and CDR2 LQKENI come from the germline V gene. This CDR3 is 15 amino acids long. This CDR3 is CASSPPGTENEKLFF. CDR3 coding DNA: TGTGCCAGCTCACCACCGGGGACAGAGAATGAAAAACTGTTTTTT.

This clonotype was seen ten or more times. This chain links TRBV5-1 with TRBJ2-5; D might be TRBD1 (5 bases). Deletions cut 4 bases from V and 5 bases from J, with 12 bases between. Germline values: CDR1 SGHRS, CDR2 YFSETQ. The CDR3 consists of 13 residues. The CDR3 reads CASSRQLGETQYF. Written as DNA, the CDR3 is TGCGCCAGCAGCCGACAGCTCGGGGAGACCCAGTACTTC.

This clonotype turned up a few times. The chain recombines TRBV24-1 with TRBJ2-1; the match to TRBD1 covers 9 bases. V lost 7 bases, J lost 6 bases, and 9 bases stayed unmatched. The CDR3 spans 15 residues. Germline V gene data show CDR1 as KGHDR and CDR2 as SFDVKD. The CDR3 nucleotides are TGTGCCACCAGCATACCGGGACAGGGTTCCAATGAGCAGTTCTTC. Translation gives CATSIPGQGSNEQFF.

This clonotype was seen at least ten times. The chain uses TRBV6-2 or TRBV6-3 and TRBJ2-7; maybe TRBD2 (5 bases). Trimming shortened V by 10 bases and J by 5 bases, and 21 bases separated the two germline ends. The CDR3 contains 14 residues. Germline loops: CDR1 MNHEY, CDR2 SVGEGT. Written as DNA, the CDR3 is TGTGCCACCCGCCGAGGGCCTAAAGGAGACGAGCAGTACTTC. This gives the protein CATRRGPKGDEQYF.

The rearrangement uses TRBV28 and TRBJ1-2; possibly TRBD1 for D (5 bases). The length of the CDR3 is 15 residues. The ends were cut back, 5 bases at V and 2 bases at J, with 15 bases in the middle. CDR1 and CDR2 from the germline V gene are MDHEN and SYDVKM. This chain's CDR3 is CASSLPRDSNYGYTF. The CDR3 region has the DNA TGTGCCAGCAGTCTCCCCCGGGACTCAAACTATGGCTACACCTTC.

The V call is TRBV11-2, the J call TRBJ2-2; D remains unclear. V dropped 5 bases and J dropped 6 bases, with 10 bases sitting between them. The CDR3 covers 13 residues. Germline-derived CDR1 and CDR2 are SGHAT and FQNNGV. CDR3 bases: TGTGCCAGCAGCCCACAGCGTGCCGGGGAGCTGTTTTTT. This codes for CASSPQRAGELFF.

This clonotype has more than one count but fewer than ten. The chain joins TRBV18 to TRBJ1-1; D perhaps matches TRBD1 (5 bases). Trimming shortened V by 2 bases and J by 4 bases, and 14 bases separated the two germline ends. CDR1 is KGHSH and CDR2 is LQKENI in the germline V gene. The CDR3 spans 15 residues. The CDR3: CASSPVRDVLTEAFF. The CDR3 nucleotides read TGTGCCAGCTCACCAGTCAGGGATGTCCTCACTGAAGCTTTCTTT.

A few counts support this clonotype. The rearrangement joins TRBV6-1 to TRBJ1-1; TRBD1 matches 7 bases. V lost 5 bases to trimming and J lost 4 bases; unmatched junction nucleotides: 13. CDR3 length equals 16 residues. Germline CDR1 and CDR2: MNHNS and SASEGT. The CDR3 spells CASSLRQGGFGTEAFF. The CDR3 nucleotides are TGTGCCAGCAGTCTTCGACAGGGTGGTTTCGGCACTGAAGCTTTCTTT.

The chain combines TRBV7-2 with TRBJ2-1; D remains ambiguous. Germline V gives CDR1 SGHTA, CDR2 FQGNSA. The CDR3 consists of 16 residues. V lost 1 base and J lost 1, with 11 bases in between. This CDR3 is CASSLVGRFSYNEQFF. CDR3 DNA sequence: TGTGCCAGCAGCTTAGTTGGCAGGTTTTCCTACAATGAGCAGTTCTTC.

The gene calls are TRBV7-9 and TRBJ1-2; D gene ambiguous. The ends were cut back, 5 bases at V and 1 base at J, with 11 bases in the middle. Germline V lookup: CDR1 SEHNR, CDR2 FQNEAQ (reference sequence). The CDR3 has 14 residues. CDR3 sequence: CASSPRALNYGYTF. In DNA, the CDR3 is TGTGCCAGCAGCCCCCGGGCCCTTAACTATGGCTACACCTTC.

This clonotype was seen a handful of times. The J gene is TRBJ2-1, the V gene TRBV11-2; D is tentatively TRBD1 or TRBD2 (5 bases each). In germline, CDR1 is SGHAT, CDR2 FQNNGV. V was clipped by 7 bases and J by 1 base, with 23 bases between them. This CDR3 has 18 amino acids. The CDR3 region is CASTLGKRGVGSYNEQFF. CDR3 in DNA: TGTGCCAGCACCCTTGGTAAGAGGGGCGTCGGTTCCTACAATGAGCAGTTCTTC.